The T cell receptor beta chain under discussion was sequenced for a study of blood T cell repertoires in COVID-19. Study in general: Whether acute or convalescent, the COVID-19 samples came from the United States, Italy and Spain. PBMCs, B-cell-depleted T cells, or T cells provided the cDNA or gDNA that made up the material.

Authors' processing steps: Estimation of nucleated cell counts was performed using reference gene primer amplification. The assay was immunoSEQ multiplex PCR, and TCRdb's table has in-frame clones only and misses some. The DNA was the basis for D and trimming; V, J and clone size are from that table. Found here are 100,000 to 150,000 clones, 88% of them singletons; the top ten hold approximately 1.1%. Trimming shortened V by 3 bases and J by 1 base, and 10 bases separated the two germline ends. Germline CDR1 reads MNHEY; CDR2 reads SVGEGT. The CDR3 loop spans 15 amino acids. This receptor was identified in an elderly woman with acute or convalescent COVID-19. Source material: peripheral blood. The genes are TRBV6-2 or TRBV6-3 and TRBJ1-5, with D unclear. The CDR3 protein is CASSYFRRSNQPQHF. CDR3 nucleotides: TGTGCCAGCAGTTATTTTCGCAGGAGCAATCAGCCCCAGCATTTT.